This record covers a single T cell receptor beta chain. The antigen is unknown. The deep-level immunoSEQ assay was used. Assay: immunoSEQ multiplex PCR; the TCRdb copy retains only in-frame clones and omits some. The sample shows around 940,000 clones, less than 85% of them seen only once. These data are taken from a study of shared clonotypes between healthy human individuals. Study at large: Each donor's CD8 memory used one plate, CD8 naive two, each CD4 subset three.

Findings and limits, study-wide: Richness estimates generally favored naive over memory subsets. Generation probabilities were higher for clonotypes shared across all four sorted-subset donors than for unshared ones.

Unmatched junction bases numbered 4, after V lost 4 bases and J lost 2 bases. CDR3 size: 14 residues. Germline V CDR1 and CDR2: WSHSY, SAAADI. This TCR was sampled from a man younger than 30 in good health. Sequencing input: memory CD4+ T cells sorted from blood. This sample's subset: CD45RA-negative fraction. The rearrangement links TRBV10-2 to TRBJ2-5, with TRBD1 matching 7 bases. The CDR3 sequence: CASSGFRGQETQYF. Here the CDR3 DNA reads TGCGCCAGCAGTGGGTTCAGGGGGCAAGAGACCCAGTACTTC.